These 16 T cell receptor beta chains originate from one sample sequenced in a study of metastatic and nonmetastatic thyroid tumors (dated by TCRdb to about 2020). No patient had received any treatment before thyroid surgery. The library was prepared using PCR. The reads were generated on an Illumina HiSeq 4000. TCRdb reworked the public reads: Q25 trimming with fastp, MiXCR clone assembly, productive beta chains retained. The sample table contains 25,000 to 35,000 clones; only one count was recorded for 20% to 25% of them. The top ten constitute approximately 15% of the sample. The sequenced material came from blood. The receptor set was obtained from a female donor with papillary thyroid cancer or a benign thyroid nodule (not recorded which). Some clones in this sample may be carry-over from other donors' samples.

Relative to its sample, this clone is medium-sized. The chain's CDR3 is CASSPGAIIPAGELFF. The DNA for the CDR3 is TGTGCCAGCAGTCCGGGAGCTATAATACCGGCCGGGGAGCTGTTTTTT. This chain connects TRBV12-3 or TRBV12-4 to TRBJ2-2, with D possibly being TRBD2 (6 bases). The length of the CDR3 is 16 residues. Trimming took 5 bases from V and 6 from J, leaving 19 bases between them.

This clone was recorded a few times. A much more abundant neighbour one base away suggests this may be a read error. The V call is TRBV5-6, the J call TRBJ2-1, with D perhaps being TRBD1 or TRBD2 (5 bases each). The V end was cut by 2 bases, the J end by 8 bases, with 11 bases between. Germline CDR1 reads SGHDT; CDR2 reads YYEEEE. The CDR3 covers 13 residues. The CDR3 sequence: CASSFMRGDEQFF. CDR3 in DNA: TGTGCCAGCAGCTTTATGAGAGGGGATGAGCAGTTCTTC.

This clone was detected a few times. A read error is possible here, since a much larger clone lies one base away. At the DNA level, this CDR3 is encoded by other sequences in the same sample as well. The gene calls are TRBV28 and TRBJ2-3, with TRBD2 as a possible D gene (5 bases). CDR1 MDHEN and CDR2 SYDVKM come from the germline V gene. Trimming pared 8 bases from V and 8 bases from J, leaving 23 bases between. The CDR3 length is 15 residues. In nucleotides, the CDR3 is TGTGCCAGCCCCATGGCAGGTGTGGTAGGAGGTACGCAGTATTTT. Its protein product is CASPMAGVVGGTQYF.

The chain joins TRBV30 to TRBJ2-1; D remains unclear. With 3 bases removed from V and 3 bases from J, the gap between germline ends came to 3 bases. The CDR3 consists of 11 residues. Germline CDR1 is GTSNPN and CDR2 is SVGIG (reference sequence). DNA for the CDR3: TGTGCCTGGAGGGACTACAATGAGCAGTTCTTC. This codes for CAWRDYNEQFF. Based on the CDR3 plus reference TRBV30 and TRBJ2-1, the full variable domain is SQTIHQWPATLVQPVGSPLSLECTVEGTSNPNLYWYRQAAGRGLQLLFYSVGIGQISSEVPQNLSASRPQDRQFILSSKKLLLSDSGFYLCAWRDYNEQFFGPGTRLTVL.

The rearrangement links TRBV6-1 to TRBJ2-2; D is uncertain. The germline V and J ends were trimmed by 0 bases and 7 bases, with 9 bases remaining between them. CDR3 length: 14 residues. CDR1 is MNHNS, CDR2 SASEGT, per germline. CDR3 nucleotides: TGTGCCAGCAGTGAAGCGGTGGCTAGCGGGGAGCTGTTTTTT. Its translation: CASSEAVASGELFF.

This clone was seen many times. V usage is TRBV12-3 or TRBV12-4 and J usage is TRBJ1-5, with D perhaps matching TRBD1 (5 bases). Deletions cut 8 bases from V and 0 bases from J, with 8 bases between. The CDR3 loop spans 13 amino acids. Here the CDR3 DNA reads TGTGCCAGCCAGGGATATAGCAATCAGCCCCAGCATTTT. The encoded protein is CASQGYSNQPQHF.

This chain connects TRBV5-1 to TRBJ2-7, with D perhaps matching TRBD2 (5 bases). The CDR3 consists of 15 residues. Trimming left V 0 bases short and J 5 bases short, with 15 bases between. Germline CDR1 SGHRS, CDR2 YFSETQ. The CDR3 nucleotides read TGCGCCAGCAGCTTGGACGGGGAGTTCATCCACGAGCAGTACTTC. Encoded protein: CASSLDGEFIHEQYF.

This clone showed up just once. CDR3 in amino acids: CASSQVNTEAFF. The CDR3 DNA is TGTGCCAGCTCACAAGTGAACACTGAAGCTTTCTTT. The chain joins TRBV18 to TRBJ1-1; D call uncertain. Germline V gene sequence: CDR1 KGHSH, CDR2 LQKENI. V lost 4 bases and J 0 bases, leaving 3 bases between the germline ends. The length of the CDR3 is 12 residues.

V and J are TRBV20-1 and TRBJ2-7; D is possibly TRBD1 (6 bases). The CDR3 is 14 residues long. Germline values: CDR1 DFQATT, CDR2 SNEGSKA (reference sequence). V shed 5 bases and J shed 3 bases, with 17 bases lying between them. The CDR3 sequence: CSALRGGHNYEQYF. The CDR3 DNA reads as TGCAGTGCTTTGCGAGGGGGACATAACTACGAGCAGTACTTC.

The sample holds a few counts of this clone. As DNA, the CDR3 is TGTGCCAGCAGTTATCTGGGGAACGATGGCTACACCTTC. It yields the protein CASSYLGNDGYTF. J is TRBJ1-2 and V is TRBV6-5, with D hard to call. The CDR3 runs to 13 residues. Trimming took 3 bases from V and 6 from J, leaving 11 bases between them. Germline lookup yields CDR1 MNHEY and CDR2 SVGAGI.

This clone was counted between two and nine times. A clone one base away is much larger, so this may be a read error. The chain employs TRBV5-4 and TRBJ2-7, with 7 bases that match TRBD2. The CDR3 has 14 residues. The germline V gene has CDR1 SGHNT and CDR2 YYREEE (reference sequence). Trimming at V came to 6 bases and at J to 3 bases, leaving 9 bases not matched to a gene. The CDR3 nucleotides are TGTGCCAGCATCTCGAGCGGGAACCGCTACGAGCAGTACTTC. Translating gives CASISSGNRYEQYF.

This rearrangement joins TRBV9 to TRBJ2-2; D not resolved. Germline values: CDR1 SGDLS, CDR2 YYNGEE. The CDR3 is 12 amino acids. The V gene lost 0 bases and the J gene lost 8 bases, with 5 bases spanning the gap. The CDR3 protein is CASSVDVGELFF. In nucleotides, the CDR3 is TGTGCCAGCAGCGTAGATGTAGGGGAGCTGTTTTTT.

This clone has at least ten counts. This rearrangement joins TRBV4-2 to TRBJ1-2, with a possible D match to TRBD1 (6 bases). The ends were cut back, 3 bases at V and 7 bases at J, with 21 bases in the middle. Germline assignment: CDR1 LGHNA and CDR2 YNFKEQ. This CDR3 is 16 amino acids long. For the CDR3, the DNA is TGTGCCAGCAGCCAGTTTACTTCGACAGGTACGGTTGGCTACACCTTC. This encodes CASSQFTSTGTVGYTF.

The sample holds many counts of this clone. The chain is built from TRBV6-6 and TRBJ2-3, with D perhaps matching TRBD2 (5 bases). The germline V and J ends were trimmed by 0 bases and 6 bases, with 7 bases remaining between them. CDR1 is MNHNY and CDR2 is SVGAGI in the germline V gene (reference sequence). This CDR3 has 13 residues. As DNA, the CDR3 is TGTGCCAGCAGTTACTCGAGGGCTGATACGCAGTATTTT. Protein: CASSYSRADTQYF.

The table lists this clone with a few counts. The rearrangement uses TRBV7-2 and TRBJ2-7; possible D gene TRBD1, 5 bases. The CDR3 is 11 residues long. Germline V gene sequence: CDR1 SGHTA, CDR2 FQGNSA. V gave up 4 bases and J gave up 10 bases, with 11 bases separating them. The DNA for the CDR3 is TGTGCCAGCAGCTCAGGACAAACTCAGTACTTC. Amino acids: CASSSGQTQYF. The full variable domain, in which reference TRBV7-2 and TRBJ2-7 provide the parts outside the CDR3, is GAGVSQSPSNKVTEKGKDVELRCDPISGHTALYWYRQSLGQGLEFLIYFQGNSAPDKSGLPSDRFSAERTGGSVSTLTIQRTQQEDSAVYLCASSSGQTQYFGPGTRLTVT.

This chain's CDR3 is CSARDQGDSNEKLFF. DNA of the CDR3: TGCAGTGCTAGAGATCAGGGTGATAGTAATGAAAAACTGTTTTTT. The J gene is TRBJ1-4, the V gene TRBV20-1; D is perhaps TRBD1 (5 bases). V lost 0 bases, J lost 4 bases, and 12 bases lay in between. The CDR3 totals 15 residues. The germline gives CDR1 DFQATT, CDR2 SNEGSKA (reference sequence).